This T cell receptor beta chain was recovered during a study of T-cell reconstitution after alpha-beta-depleted transplantation in children. The V end lost 3 bases, the J end lost 7 bases, and 13 bases lay between the germline ends. The CDR3 totals 14 residues. The germline CDR1 and CDR2 sequences are LNHDA and SQIVND (reference sequence). Unique molecular identifiers were used to barcode this TCRbeta library. TCRdb reanalysed the PCR reads using MiXCR and keeps one entry per CDR3 protein. This table has about 640,000 distinct CDR3 sequences, over 10% appearing once. Points from the study as a whole: T-cell counts and diversity at one year post-transplant came mainly from newly produced T cells. By about two months after transplant, alpha-beta T cells reportedly arose from several hundred graft clones that had expanded.

As to this clonotype: Its antigen remains unknown.

The starting material was PBMCs, mostly from graft donor cells, obtained 360 days after TCRalphabeta/CD19-depleted stem cell transplant. This receptor was identified in a male patient younger than 18 who had a stem cell transplant for acute myeloid leukemia, so the T cells may come from the graft donor. The chain recombines TRBV19 with TRBJ2-1; D possibly corresponds to TRBD1 (5 bases). CDR3: CASSIPPAGNEQFF. The CDR3 DNA reads as TGTGCCAGTAGTATCCCCCCAGCAGGGAATGAGCAGTTCTTC.